The 2 T cell receptor beta chains below all came from one sample that was sequenced in a study of shared clonotypes between healthy human individuals (dated by TCRdb to between 2020 and 2021). Library generation was performed with the immunoSEQ multiplex PCR assay. Drawn from immuneACCESS, this table holds only the in-frame rearrangements with V and J called that TCRdb kept. Clones are partly lost; checked studies trace under half to an unresolved V gene and leave the rest unexplained. This sample holds some 200,000 clones; over 50% were observed only once. The ten largest clones capture around 9.3% of the sample. Sequencing used memory CD4+ T cells sorted from blood. The sample's cell subset or site, from its label and the paper: CD45RA-negative fraction. These receptors were obtained from a young man in good health.

V is TRBV10-3 and J is TRBJ2-2; D uncertain. The germline V gene has CDR1 ENHRY and CDR2 SYGVKD. Trimming took 0 bases from V and 2 from J, leaving 7 bases between them. The CDR3 has 15 amino acids. The CDR3 spells CAISESGGNTGELFF. CDR3 DNA sequence: TGTGCCATCAGTGAGTCTGGCGGTAACACCGGGGAGCTGTTTTTT.

The chain links TRBV10-1 to TRBJ2-7; 7 bases map to TRBD1. Germline V gives CDR1 WNHNN, CDR2 SYGVQD (reference sequence). After removal of 4 bases from V and 6 bases from J, the junction contained 6 bases not matched to a gene. The CDR3 is made up of 13 amino acids. The CDR3 sequence is CASSGTGLGEQYF. The CDR3 nucleotides are TGCGCCAGCAGTGGGACAGGATTAGGCGAGCAGTACTTC.